The source of this T cell receptor beta chain is a study of PD-L1 blockade in urothelial cancer. Study as a whole: Every 3 weeks, patients received intravenous atezolizumab 1,200 mg, beginning 2014.

As for time point: peripheral blood 6 weeks after treatment start. All patients carried locally advanced or metastatic urothelial carcinoma. Per patient, between 1 and 8 samples were collected at pretreatment and on-treatment time points. TCR analog templates of synthetic origin were spiked into each PCR. Measured with immunoSEQ multiplex PCR; TCRdb has only the in-frame clones, and not every one. The sample comprises 95,000 to 150,000 clones, about 84% of which are singletons, and 2% to 2.5% rests with the top ten. V was cut by 2 bases and J by 2 bases, with 14 bases left in between. This CDR3 region has 16 residues. Per germline, CDR1 MDHEN and CDR2 SYDVKM.

This material consisted of PBMCs, taken around atezolizumab (anti-PD-L1) treatment. The receptor was derived from a man in his fifties with urothelial cancer. V usage is TRBV28 and J usage is TRBJ2-3; a weak D match, TRBD2 (5 bases). The CDR3 region has the DNA TGTGCCAGCAGTTTAGGTGGACTCAGCACCACAGATACGCAGTATTTT. Translated, it gives CASSLGGLSTTDTQYF.